The present TCR beta chain was sequenced within a study of beta chain features in type 1 diabetes. Sequenced material consisted of expressed TCRB transcripts (all of the isolated RNA was reverse transcribed). The data were produced by immunoSEQ multiplex PCR, yet TCRdb's version contains in-frame clones alone and is incomplete. Of tens of thousands of clones in the sample, approximately 62% were seen once. V lost 0 bases to trimming and J lost 3 bases, with 8 bases between them. This CDR3 spans 14 amino acids. CDR1 and CDR2 (germline): MGHRA, YSYEKL. Populations obtained by sorting all exceeded 98% purity.

The chain links TRBV4-1 to TRBJ2-5; D remains ambiguous. Sequencing was carried out using Tregs from blood. This clonotype was sampled from a woman younger than 30 in good health. The CDR3 DNA follows: TGCGCCAGCAGCCAAGAGCTGACAAAAGAGACCCAGTACTTC. Its protein is CASSQELTKETQYF.